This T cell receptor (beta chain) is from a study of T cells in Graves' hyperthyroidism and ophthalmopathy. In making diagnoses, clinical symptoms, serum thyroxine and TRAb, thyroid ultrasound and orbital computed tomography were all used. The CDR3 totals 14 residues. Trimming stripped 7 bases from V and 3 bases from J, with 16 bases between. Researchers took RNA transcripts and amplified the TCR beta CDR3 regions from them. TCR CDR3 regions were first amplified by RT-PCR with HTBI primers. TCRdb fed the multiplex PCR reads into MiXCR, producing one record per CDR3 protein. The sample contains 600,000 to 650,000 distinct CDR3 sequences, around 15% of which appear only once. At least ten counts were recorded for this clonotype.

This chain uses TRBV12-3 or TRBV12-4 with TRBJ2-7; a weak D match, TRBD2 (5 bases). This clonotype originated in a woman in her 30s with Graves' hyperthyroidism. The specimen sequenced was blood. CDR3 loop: CASTSEAPYYEQYF. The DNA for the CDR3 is TGTGCCAGCACCTCGGAGGCCCCCTACTACGAGCAGTACTTC.